This T cell receptor beta chain was obtained from a study of blood T cell repertoires in COVID-19. Clones were read by immunoSEQ multiplex PCR, and TCRdb kept only the in-frame ones, dropping some. The repertoire holds under 60,000 clones, with roughly 80% as singletons. This TCR came from a man in his 60s with acute or convalescent COVID-19. Sequenced: peripheral blood.

For the CDR3, the DNA is TGTGCCAGCAGTGAAAGCCCCCTAGTAGGCGGGTCGGGGGAGACCCAGTACTTC. Amino acid sequence: CASSESPLVGGSGETQYF. The rearrangement links TRBV2 to TRBJ2-5; D possibly corresponds to TRBD2 (5 bases). The V gene lost 2 bases and the J gene lost 5 bases, with 24 bases spanning the gap. The CDR3 length is 18 residues. The germline V gene has CDR1 SNHLY and CDR2 FYNNEI.